This record covers a single T cell receptor beta chain. What this receptor recognizes is not known. The CDR3 is cut off 3 residues early in the read; its end comes from the germline J gene. Every participant had a single incident cervical HPV16 infection, and prevalent HPV16 infections were excluded. Cervical HPV DNA was detected by MY09/MY11 PCR and genotyped by dot-blot hybridization. Around 15 mL of heparinized blood were centrifuged, and the buffy coat was split into aliquots, frozen at -30 degrees C, and then kept at -80 degrees C. Genomic DNA was extracted from buffy coat specimens using QIAGEN kits. This entry comes from a study of T cells in women clearing cervical HPV infection (dated by TCRdb to 2016 to 2019). Background for the entire study: The cases were 25 women with histologically confirmed HPV16-related CIN3 or worse, and 2 of these cases were invasive cancers. HLA typing was available for only a few women, so HLA type could not be excluded as a confounder. Quality controls consisted of five blinded duplicates per group, for a total of about 60 samples made up of 50 or so participants and approximately 10 replicates. Blood from cases was drawn at the visit where the lesion was first identified, while blood from controls was drawn once the infection was no longer detected. The parent cohort enrolled about 9,700 women aged 18 or older in Guanacaste, Costa Rica, in about 1992 to 1995 and followed the women for seven years. A median age of approximately 32 years was observed in cases versus under 40 in controls, and no significant differences in baseline characteristics were found. The roughly 23 controls were women who cleared a single incident HPV16 infection within 12 months without developing precancer or cancer. This exploratory proof-of-principle case-control study, nested within the Guanacaste HPV Natural History Study in Costa Rica, compared TCR repertoires among women with different cervical HPV16 outcomes. For cases, the median interval between lesion detection and blood sampling was around 150 days, with an interquartile range of about 85 to 210 days. Cases and controls were matched on age within five years and on year of sample collection. Results and caveats for the whole study, not just this receptor: Cases were distinguished from controls with an estimated AUC of about 0.78 by random forest classifiers combining richness and V gene abundances. Significantly higher TCR repertoire richness was observed in CIN3+ cases than in controls across sequencing depths, whereas no difference in evenness was found. TRBV6-7 relative abundance was lower in cases than in controls (around 0.11% versus 0.16%; Bonferroni P = 0.0008). T-cell numbers per sample were unknown, so richness differences could reflect varying T-cell content rather than repertoire biology. Because of the cross-sectional design, the study could not determine whether the associations came before infection or resulted from infection, and neither effector/memory subsets nor HPV-specific T cells were isolated.

Taken from the germline V gene, the CDR1 and CDR2 loops are SGHVS and FQNEAQ. V is pared back by 1 base and J by 4 bases, with 7 bases lying between the germline termini. The CDR3 covers 13 residues, taking in both the cysteine and the phenylalanine. Only the CDR3 bases that were read are kept: 30 of them, in frame from base 1. The immunoSEQ assay used multiplex PCR to amplify TCR beta CDR3 regions from an average of approximately 1,300 ng of genomic DNA per sample. Primer bias was corrected in the assay by using a complete synthetic TCR repertoire to establish an amplification baseline. Amplicons were sequenced on the Illumina platform. On the study's bioinformatics: Sequence errors were corrected by clustering with frequency ratios and a modified nearest-neighbor algorithm, and the sequences were then analyzed in the immunoSEQ Analyzer using IMGT gene definitions. At each rarefaction depth, TCR richness and evenness were averaged over 20 rarefaction repeats, and samples with fewer sequences than the depth were excluded. Wilcoxon rank sum tests with FDR correction were used to compare V, D and J gene relative abundances between the groups. For the blinded duplicates, the intraclass correlation was 90% to 97% for TCR richness and averaged around 76% across more than 60 gene segments. Here the immuneACCESS table is served through TCRdb, limited to in-frame sequences with V and J called. Missing clones are a known gap in these copies; in checked studies unresolved V genes cover under half, and the rest lacks a known reason. The V and J calls and clone size were taken over from that table, and D and trimming were inferred from the DNA. This sample's listing comprises about 30,000 clones. 3% to 4% of the sample lies in the top ten.

The sequencing input was blood buffy coat. This receptor was identified in a woman aged 18-70 years with a cervical HPV16 infection that either progressed to CIN3+ or cleared (not recorded which). This chain is built from TRBV7-8 and TRBJ1-1; the D gene lacks a confident call. The encoded CDR3 is CASSLEASTEAFF. The sequenced CDR3 bases are TGTGCCAGCAGCTTAGAGGCATCCACTGAA.